Listed below are T cell receptor beta chains from one sample, sequenced in a study of T cell responses to AZD1222 COVID-19 vaccine. TCRdb's copy holds only in-frame clones and misses some; the assay was immunoSEQ multiplex PCR. Among about 150,000 clones, roughly 87% were seen once, and the ten largest hold less than 1.3%. The source was peripheral blood, collected 28 days after the second AZD1222 dose. These receptors were obtained from an adult who received the AZD1222 COVID-19 vaccine. The CDR3 runs from the conserved cysteine through the conserved F or W. The D gene is left open where the match is weak. Where a row states a size, it is once, few, many or the class of an expanded clone; other rows omit it.

D | J | length | size | V | CDR3 | DNA
TRBD1 | TRBJ1-1 | 15 | . | TRBV7-6 | CASSPPQGGNTEAFF | TGTGCCAGCAGCCCTCCTCAGGGGGGTAACACTGAAGCTTTCTTT
. | TRBJ2-2 | 12 | . | TRBV29-1 | CSVEELTGELFF | TGCAGCGTTGAGGAGCTTACCGGGGAGCTGTTTTTT
. | TRBJ2-1 | 12 | . | TRBV4-3 | CASSQGRDEQFF | TGCGCCAGCAGCCAGGGAAGAGATGAGCAGTTCTTC
. | TRBJ1-1 | 13 | . | TRBV6-5 | CASSTDINTEAFF | TGTGCCAGCAGCACGGACATAAACACTGAAGCTTTCTTT
TRBD1 | TRBJ1-2 | 15 | . | TRBV7-2 | CASSLAGQGSYGYTF | TGTGCCAGCAGCTTAGCGGGACAGGGTAGCTATGGCTACACCTTC
TRBD1 | TRBJ1-2 | 17 | . | TRBV19 | CASSIDPGQLDLYGYTF | TGTGCCAGTAGTATAGATCCGGGACAGTTAGACCTCTATGGCTACACCTTC
. | TRBJ1-6 | 16 | . | TRBV7-7 | CASRPTGSSYNSPLHF | TGTGCCAGCAGGCCGACTGGGAGCTCCTATAATTCACCCCTCCACTTT
. | TRBJ2-3 | 15 | . | TRBV4-1 | CASSQGPGDGDTQYF | TGCGCCAGCAGCCAAGGGCCCGGGGATGGGGATACGCAGTATTTT
. | TRBJ1-5 | 14 | . | TRBV15 | CASSDHYSNQPQHF | TGTGCCTCCTCGGACCATTATAGCAATCAGCCCCAGCATTTT
. | TRBJ2-7 | 15 | . | TRBV10-3 | CASPSQDNSSYEQYF | TGTGCCAGCCCATCACAGGACAATAGCTCCTACGAGCAGTACTTC
. | TRBJ1-6 | 14 | . | TRBV19 | CASRGRPPGAPLHF | TGTGCCAGTAGGGGGCGACCCCCAGGGGCACCCCTCCACTTT
TRBD2 | TRBJ2-3 | 15 | . | TRBV6-1 | CASSEGGGGSDTQYF | TGTGCCAGCAGTGAAGGCGGGGGGGGATCAGATACGCAGTATTTT
. | TRBJ2-7 | 13 | . | TRBV3-1/TRBV3-2 | CASSQGLLYEQYF | TGTGCCAGCAGCCAAGGACTACTCTACGAGCAGTACTTC
. | TRBJ2-2 | 15 | . | TRBV7-2 | CASSLGTARTGELFF | TGTGCCAGCAGCTTAGGGACAGCACGCACCGGGGAGCTGTTTTTT
. | TRBJ1-4 | 18 | . | TRBV21-1 | CASSNPETGEGTNEKLFF | TGTGCCAGCAGCAACCCCGAGACAGGGGAGGGAACTAATGAAAAACTGTTTTTT
. | TRBJ2-5 | 16 | . | TRBV6-1 | CASSEVSGYTQETQYF | TGTGCCAGCAGTGAAGTATCCGGATACACCCAAGAGACCCAGTACTTC
. | TRBJ1-1 | 14 | . | TRBV6-2/TRBV6-3 | CASSFLAGGTEAFF | TGTGCCAGCAGTTTTCTAGCGGGGGGCACTGAAGCTTTCTTT
. | TRBJ1-1 | 15 | once | TRBV19 | CASSISVGMNTEAFF | TGTGCCAGTAGTATTTCCGTAGGAATGAACACTGAAGCTTTCTTT
. | TRBJ1-3 | 12 | . | TRBV18 | CASSPAGNTIYF | TGTGCCAGCTCACCTGCTGGAAACACCATATATTTT
. | TRBJ1-2 | 12 | . | TRBV6-5 | CASRGIPTGYTF | TGTGCCAGCAGGGGGATCCCCACTGGCTACACCTTC
. | TRBJ1-1 | 14 | . | TRBV9 | CASSPGSLNTEAFF | TGTGCCAGCAGCCCGGGGTCCCTCAACACTGAAGCTTTCTTT
. | TRBJ1-3 | 15 | . | TRBV6-1 | CASSENGLSGNTIYF | TGTGCCAGCAGTGAAAACGGTCTCTCTGGAAACACCATATATTTT
TRBD1 | TRBJ2-7 | 15 | . | TRBV27 | CASSYTGTGPTKQYF | TGTGCCAGCAGTTATACCGGGACAGGGCCTACGAAGCAGTACTTC
. | TRBJ2-7 | 12 | . | TRBV5-5 | CASSSGVWEQYF | TGTGCCAGCAGCTCCGGGGTTTGGGAGCAGTACTTC
. | TRBJ1-1 | 15 | . | TRBV7-6 | CASSLGGQANTEAFF | TGTGCCAGCAGCTTAGGGGGACAAGCGAACACTGAAGCTTTCTTT
. | TRBJ2-3 | 13 | . | TRBV27 | CASSGTSSISQYF | TGTGCCAGCTCCGGGACTTCCTCCATCTCGCAGTATTTT
. | TRBJ1-5 | 15 | once | TRBV6-5 | CASTLDRVSNQPQHF | TGTGCCAGCACCCTCGACAGAGTAAGCAATCAGCCCCAGCATTTT
TRBD1 | TRBJ2-7 | 13 | . | TRBV28 | CASSWDSSYEQYF | TGTGCCAGCAGTTGGGACAGTTCCTACGAGCAGTACTTC
. | TRBJ2-7 | 14 | . | TRBV27 | CASSLMEGSYEQYF | TGTGCCAGCAGTTTAATGGAGGGCTCCTACGAGCAGTACTTC
TRBD1 | TRBJ1-3 | 13 | . | TRBV27 | CASRGTARNTIYF | TGTGCCAGCAGAGGGACAGCCAGAAACACCATATATTTT
. | TRBJ2-1 | 15 | . | TRBV5-1 | CASSSAGGTYNEQFF | TGCGCCAGCAGCTCGGCCGGGGGAACCTACAATGAGCAGTTCTTC
. | TRBJ1-2 | 14 | . | TRBV9 | CASSVGQTNYGYTF | TGTGCCAGCAGCGTGGGGCAGACTAACTATGGCTACACCTTC
. | TRBJ2-3 | 15 | . | TRBV7-8 | CASSFDHLGTDTQYF | TGTGCCAGCAGCTTCGATCACCTAGGCACAGATACGCAGTATTTT
. | TRBJ2-7 | 15 | . | TRBV13 | CASSLKGPSSYEQYF | TGTGCCAGCAGCTTAAAAGGGCCGAGCTCCTACGAGCAGTACTTC
. | TRBJ1-3 | 11 | . | TRBV12-3/TRBV12-4 | CASSPGNTIYF | TGTGCCAGCAGCCCTGGAAACACCATATATTTT
. | TRBJ1-4 | 16 | . | TRBV5-6 | CASSFLIGGTNEKLFF | TGTGCCAGCAGCTTTCTCATCGGGGGCACTAATGAAAAACTGTTTTTT
. | TRBJ1-4 | 17 | . | TRBV27 | CASSLSSGHNSNEKLFF | TGTGCCAGCAGTTTATCTTCGGGTCACAACAGTAATGAAAAACTGTTTTTT
TRBD1 | TRBJ1-2 | 15 | . | TRBV19 | CASSMTGFPSYGYTF | TGTGCCAGTAGTATGACAGGGTTCCCGTCCTATGGCTACACCTTC
TRBD1 | TRBJ1-1 | 14 | . | TRBV28 | CASSAIPGGTEAFF | TGTGCCAGCAGTGCCATCCCAGGGGGCACTGAAGCTTTCTTT
TRBD1 | TRBJ2-1 | 15 | . | TRBV14 | CASSGGTDLYNEQFF | TGTGCCAGCAGCGGTGGGACAGACCTCTACAATGAGCAGTTCTTC
. | TRBJ2-7 | 11 | . | TRBV28 | CASSYKAEQYF | TGTGCCAGCAGTTACAAGGCCGAGCAGTACTTC
. | TRBJ2-1 | 19 | few | TRBV4-3 | CASSPYPLTGTSLGNEQFF | TGCGCCAGCAGCCCCTACCCCCTAACCGGGACCTCACTGGGGAATGAGCAGTTCTTC
. | TRBJ1-1 | 13 | . | TRBV29-1 | CSVAKDRYTEAFF | TGCAGCGTCGCCAAGGACAGATACACTGAAGCTTTCTTT
TRBD1 | TRBJ1-2 | 13 | . | TRBV4-1 | CASSPWDRRGYTF | TGCGCCAGCAGCCCCTGGGACAGACGAGGCTACACCTTC
. | TRBJ1-6 | 13 | . | TRBV2 | CASKGQNNSPLHF | TGTGCCAGCAAAGGTCAGAATAATTCACCCCTCCACTTT
. | TRBJ2-3 | 16 | . | TRBV4-3 | CASSQDLAGRTDTQYF | TGCGCCAGCAGCCAAGACCTCGCGGGGCGGACAGATACGCAGTATTTT